The rows below give T cell receptor beta chains drawn from one sample of a study of blood T cell repertoires in COVID-19. The protocol was immunoSEQ multiplex PCR, while the TCRdb copy is restricted to in-frame clones and leaves out a portion. The table shows 150,000 to 200,000 clones, with 80% to 85% occurring only once. Sequencing input: peripheral blood. The receptors come from a woman aged 80 or older with active or convalescent COVID-19. The CDR3 runs from the conserved cysteine through the conserved F or W. Each record gives: J gene, V gene, clone size, CDR3 protein. A row's size may be missing; if present it is once, few, many or a size class.

j_gene: TRBJ2-7
v_gene: TRBV5-6
abundance: few
CDR3aa: CASSTTGTEQYF

j_gene: TRBJ1-6
v_gene: TRBV25-1
abundance: -
CDR3aa: CASSDWGTNDSPLHF

j_gene: TRBJ1-1
v_gene: TRBV5-6
abundance: -
CDR3aa: CASSSGVNTEAFF

j_gene: TRBJ2-1
v_gene: TRBV11-2
abundance: -
CDR3aa: CASSLELAGWDEQFF

j_gene: TRBJ2-1
v_gene: TRBV23-1
abundance: -
CDR3aa: CASSQAGISPYNEQFF

j_gene: TRBJ1-3
v_gene: TRBV18
abundance: -
CDR3aa: CASSPPSTSGNTIYF

j_gene: TRBJ1-1
v_gene: TRBV6-5
abundance: -
CDR3aa: CASSYEGTGMNTEAFF

j_gene: TRBJ1-1
v_gene: TRBV27
abundance: -
CDR3aa: CASSSRLWTGDTEAFF

j_gene: TRBJ2-3
v_gene: TRBV19
abundance: -
CDR3aa: CASRDRDRGERDTQYF

j_gene: TRBJ1-1
v_gene: TRBV29-1
abundance: -
CDR3aa: CSVEAGLGTEAFF

j_gene: TRBJ2-2
v_gene: TRBV6-2/TRBV6-3
abundance: -
CDR3aa: CASNPLRAGELFF

j_gene: TRBJ2-7
v_gene: TRBV27
abundance: -
CDR3aa: CASRHPAGEQYF

j_gene: TRBJ1-5
v_gene: TRBV10-3
abundance: once
CDR3aa: CAISESTGEAQHF

j_gene: TRBJ2-1
v_gene: TRBV9
abundance: -
CDR3aa: CASSVAGSGGSYNEQFF

j_gene: TRBJ1-2
v_gene: TRBV20-1
abundance: -
CDR3aa: CSGTELGYTF

j_gene: TRBJ1-5
v_gene: TRBV3-1/TRBV3-2
abundance: -
CDR3aa: CASSQNAYNQPQHF